This T cell receptor (beta chain) comes out of a study of blood T cell repertoires in COVID-19. Study context: Samples representing acute and convalescent COVID-19 were sourced from the United States, Italy and Spain. PBMCs, B-cell-depleted T cells, or T cells provided the cDNA or gDNA that made up the material.

In the authors' workflow: Quantification of nucleated cells was approximated via reference gene primer amplification. Here immunoSEQ multiplex PCR was the method, and the copy in TCRdb shows in-frame clones only, minus some. D and trimming come from the DNA, and the V and J calls and clone size come from that table. The sample carries approximately 150,000 clones, over 80% recorded once. The V segment lost 3 bases and the J segment 6 bases; nucleotides outside the gene matches: 7. The germline V gene encodes CDR1 LNHNV and CDR2 YYDKDF (reference sequence). The CDR3 totals 15 residues. The TCR was taken from a middle-aged man who had recovered from COVID-19. J is TRBJ2-1 and V is TRBV15; TRBD1 aligns across 8 bases. Source material: peripheral blood. For the CDR3, the DNA is TGTGCCACCAGCAGGCTCACAACAGGGGGCAATGAGCAGTTCTTC. Translated, it gives CATSRLTTGGNEQFF. The complete variable domain, with remaining parts taken from reference TRBV15 and TRBJ2-1, reads DAMVIQNPRYQVTQFGKPVTLSCSQTLNHNVMYWYQQKSSQAPKLLFHYYDKDFNNEADTPDNFQSRRPNTSFCFLDIRSPGLGDTAMYLCATSRLTTGGNEQFFGPGTRLTVL.